The 19 T cell receptor beta chains reported below all come from one sample, sequenced in a study of blood T cell repertoires in COVID-19. The protocol was immunoSEQ multiplex PCR, while the TCRdb copy is restricted to in-frame clones and leaves out a portion. The sample yields fewer than 55,000 clones, 89% seen once. Input material: peripheral blood. These receptors originate from a man of 80 years or more with active or convalescent COVID-19.

The chain uses TRBV5-1 and TRBJ2-1, with 10 bases identical to TRBD2. Trimming cost V 2 bases and J 9 bases; bases outside gene matches: 8. This CDR3 has 15 residues. The germline gives CDR1 SGHRS, CDR2 YFSETQ. CDR3 DNA: TGCGCCAGCAGCTTAAGCGGGGGGGCCGATCGTGAGCAGTTCTTC. Translating it yields CASSLSGGADREQFF.

This clone was found a few times. The J gene is TRBJ1-4, the V gene TRBV19; TRBD1 matches at 8 bases. After removal of 6 bases from V and 3 bases from J, the junction contained 3 bases not matched to a gene. CDR3 length: 14 residues. From germline, CDR1 is LNHDA and CDR2 SQIVND (reference sequence). The CDR3 sequence is CASSRGQANEKLFF. CDR3 nucleotides: TGTGCCAGTAGCAGGGGGCAGGCTAATGAAAAACTGTTTTTT.

The V gene is TRBV29-1, the J gene TRBJ2-5, with TRBD2 as a possible D gene (5 bases). Trimming took off 7 bases at V and 2 bases at J, with 14 bases between the two ends. The CDR3 is made up of 13 amino acids. Germline-derived CDR1 and CDR2 are SQVTM and ANQGSEA. The CDR3 DNA sequence: TGCAGCGCCGAGGGTTGGATACAAGAGACCCAGTACTTC. Encoded protein: CSAEGWIQETQYF.

DNA of the CDR3: TGTGCCAGCAGAACAGGGGGTTTCTACAATGAGCAGTTCTTC. It translates to CASRTGGFYNEQFF. This chain links TRBV28 with TRBJ2-1; 8 bases are shared with TRBD1. CDR1 MDHEN and CDR2 SYDVKM come from the germline V gene. The CDR3 has 14 residues. J lost 3 bases, V lost 6 bases, and 4 bases had no gene match. Combining the CDR3 with reference TRBV28 and TRBJ2-1 gives the whole variable domain DVKVTQSSRYLVKRTGEKVFLECVQDMDHENMFWYRQDPGLGLRLIYFSYDVKMKEKGDIPEGYSVSREKKERFSLILESASTNQTSMYLCASRTGGFYNEQFFGPGTRLTVL.

The gene calls are TRBV30 and TRBJ2-5; the D gene is possibly TRBD2 (6 bases). This CDR3 comprises 13 residues. Germline V gene data show CDR1 as GTSNPN and CDR2 as SVGIG (reference sequence). The V end was cut by 0 bases, the J end by 6 bases, with 11 bases between. The DNA for the CDR3 is TGTGCCTGGAGTGTACTGGCGGGGCAGACCCAGTACTTC. Its translation: CAWSVLAGQTQYF.

The chain combines TRBV29-1 with TRBJ1-5; 7 bases are a match to TRBD1. This CDR3 spans 14 amino acids. The V gene's germline CDR1 is SQVTM and CDR2 ANQGSEA. V gave up 2 bases and J gave up 2 bases; unmatched junction bases: 3. CDR3 in DNA: TGCAGCGTTGAAAAAGGGGGCGGCAATCAGCCCCAGCATTTT. It encodes CSVEKGGGNQPQHF.

The V gene is TRBV13, the J gene TRBJ2-7; a possible D gene is TRBD2 (5 bases). CDR1 and CDR2 (germline): PRHDT, FYEKMQ (reference sequence). The CDR3 loop spans 13 amino acids. V was shortened by 8 bases and J by 0 bases, with 11 bases between the two germline ends. CDR3: CASDRGSSYEQYF. The CDR3 DNA reads as TGTGCCAGCGATCGGGGAAGCTCCTACGAGCAGTACTTC.

The chain uses TRBV5-4 and TRBJ1-3; TRBD1 agrees at 10 bases. In germline, CDR1 is SGHNT, CDR2 YYREEE (reference sequence). CDR3 length: 15 residues. The V segment lost 5 bases and the J segment 2 bases; nucleotides outside the gene matches: 4. The CDR3 DNA sequence: TGTGCCAGCAGACTAGGGACAGGGGCTGGAAACACCATATATTTT. This encodes CASRLGTGAGNTIYF.

CDR3 in amino acids: CASSLFRTLGDYGYTF. The CDR3 DNA follows: TGTGCCAGCAGTTTATTTCGGACCCTGGGAGACTATGGCTACACCTTC. The rearrangement uses TRBV28 and TRBJ1-2; D is ambiguous. The V gene's germline CDR1 is MDHEN and CDR2 SYDVKM. The CDR3 is made up of 16 amino acids. The germline V and J ends were trimmed by 1 base and 3 bases, with 15 bases remaining between them.

This clone was detected only once. This chain joins TRBV30 and TRBJ1-1; D is perhaps TRBD1 (5 bases). V gave up 0 bases and J gave up 3 bases, with 11 bases separating them. Germline V lookup: CDR1 GTSNPN, CDR2 SVGIG (reference sequence). This CDR3 region has 14 residues. Written as DNA, the CDR3 is TGTGCCTGGAGTGTATATGGGGGGGACACTGAAGCTTTCTTT. Residues: CAWSVYGGDTEAFF.

The rearrangement joins TRBV28 to TRBJ1-6; 7 positions match TRBD1. V shed 8 bases, J shed 6 bases, and the junction held 4 bases outside the gene matches. CDR1 and CDR2 from the germline V gene are MDHEN and SYDVKM. The CDR3 spans 13 residues. The CDR3, as DNA: TGTGCCAGCCGGACAGGATTTAATTCACCCCTCCACTTT. Encoded protein: CASRTGFNSPLHF.

This clone was seen a handful of times. V and J are TRBV12-3 or TRBV12-4 and TRBJ2-7, with D possibly TRBD1 on 5 matching bases. The V and J ends lost 6 bases and 4 bases respectively, with 10 bases between them. The CDR3 contains 12 residues. CDR3 sequence: CASSAGSYEQYF. CDR3 sequence (DNA): TGTGCCAGCAGCGCAGGGTCTTACGAGCAGTACTTC.

The chain uses TRBV19 and TRBJ1-2, with D tentatively TRBD1 (6 bases). Germline CDR1 and CDR2: LNHDA and SQIVND (reference sequence). This CDR3 spans 15 amino acids. V gave up 6 bases and J gave up 2 bases, with 16 bases separating them. DNA for the CDR3: TGTGCCAGTAGCCCTAAAGGGGGACCAAACTATGGCTACACCTTC. Protein product: CASSPKGGPNYGYTF.

This clone was counted a single time. The CDR3 loop reads CASMEREGWDIQYF. The CDR3 nucleotides are TGCGCCAGCATGGAACGGGAGGGCTGGGACATTCAGTACTTC. The chain joins TRBV5-1 to TRBJ2-4; the match to TRBD2 covers 8 bases. Per the germline V gene, CDR1 is SGHRS and CDR2 is YFSETQ. This CDR3 contains 14 residues. The V gene end was trimmed by 6 bases and the J gene end by 8 bases; junction bases not matched to a gene: 10.

The chain has TRBV10-3 and TRBJ1-6; 8 bases are shared with TRBD1. J lost 4 bases, V lost 3 bases, and 11 bases had no gene match. Germline CDR1 ENHRY, CDR2 SYGVKD. The CDR3 extends over 18 amino acids. The DNA for the CDR3 is TGTGCCATCAGTGAAAGGATGCCGGGACAGGCGTATAATTCACCCCTCCACTTT. Protein product: CAISERMPGQAYNSPLHF.

The V call is TRBV6-4, the J call TRBJ2-3; 7 bases line up with TRBD1. Germline-derived CDR1 and CDR2 are MRHNA and SNTAGT. This CDR3 comprises 16 residues. V lost 2 bases to trimming and J lost 1 base; unmatched junction nucleotides: 6. This CDR3 is CASSDEFGQGTDTQYF. The CDR3 coding sequence is TGTGCCAGCAGTGACGAGTTCGGACAGGGCACAGATACGCAGTATTTT.

CDR3 sequence: CASSQFQTGSLGYTF. DNA for the CDR3: TGTGCCAGCAGCCAATTCCAGACAGGGTCTCTTGGCTACACCTTC. V usage is TRBV16 and J usage is TRBJ1-2; 7 nucleotides match TRBD1. CDR1 and CDR2 from the germline V gene are KGHSY and FQNENV. The V and J ends lost 1 base and 7 bases, in that order; junction bases with no gene match: 9. The CDR3 runs to 15 residues.

The chain employs TRBV10-3 and TRBJ2-7; 8 bases fit TRBD2. Trimming took 5 bases from V and 6 from J; bases not matched to a gene: 9. From germline, CDR1 is ENHRY and CDR2 SYGVKD. This CDR3 spans 14 amino acids. This CDR3 reads CAISQAGVEGEQYF. CDR3 in DNA: TGTGCCATCAGTCAAGCGGGAGTCGAAGGCGAGCAGTACTTC.

This clone came up a few times. In DNA, the CDR3 is TGTGCCATCACTAACGACAGGGACTATGGCTACACCTTC. Translated: CAITNDRDYGYTF. V is TRBV10-3 and J is TRBJ1-2, with 7 bases lining up with TRBD1. Per the germline V gene, CDR1 is ENHRY and CDR2 is SYGVKD. V trimming: 7 bases; J trimming: 3 bases; junction bases outside the gene matches: 5. The CDR3 sequence is 13 residues long.